This T cell receptor (beta chain) stems from a study of cytomegalovirus exposure and HLA in healthy donors. Study-wide results and limits: Some highly shared sequence variants likely arose as a pipeline artifact. With later analysis, a missense DCLRE1C variant became linked to TCR beta V- and J-gene trimming. Exclusion applied to some V segments, including TRBV6-2 and TRBV6-3, as they were indistinguishable.

CDR3 length equals 14 residues. PCR employed 60 Vbeta and 13 Jbeta primers. Under the authors' procedure: As a later analysis found, there were 70 million to 100 million unique TCR beta chains, of which some 10 million were shared. TCRdb's table, derived via immunoSEQ multiplex PCR, lists solely in-frame clones and lacks some. V and J calls and clone size follow that table, whereas D and trimming were derived from the DNA. The sample contains 150,000 to 200,000 clones, roughly 80% of which appear only once. Concerning this clone: The target antigen is unknown.

The sequence was collected from a female donor in good health and CMV-seronegative. Sequencing was performed on PBMCs. The chain uses TRBV21-1 and TRBJ2-3; the D call of TRBD1 is as the table states it, not checked on the DNA. TRBV21-1 constitutes a pseudogene. The CDR3 protein is CASSKISGTDTQYF. CDR3 coding DNA: TGTGCCAGCAGCAAAATTTCAGGCACAGATACGCAGTATTTT.